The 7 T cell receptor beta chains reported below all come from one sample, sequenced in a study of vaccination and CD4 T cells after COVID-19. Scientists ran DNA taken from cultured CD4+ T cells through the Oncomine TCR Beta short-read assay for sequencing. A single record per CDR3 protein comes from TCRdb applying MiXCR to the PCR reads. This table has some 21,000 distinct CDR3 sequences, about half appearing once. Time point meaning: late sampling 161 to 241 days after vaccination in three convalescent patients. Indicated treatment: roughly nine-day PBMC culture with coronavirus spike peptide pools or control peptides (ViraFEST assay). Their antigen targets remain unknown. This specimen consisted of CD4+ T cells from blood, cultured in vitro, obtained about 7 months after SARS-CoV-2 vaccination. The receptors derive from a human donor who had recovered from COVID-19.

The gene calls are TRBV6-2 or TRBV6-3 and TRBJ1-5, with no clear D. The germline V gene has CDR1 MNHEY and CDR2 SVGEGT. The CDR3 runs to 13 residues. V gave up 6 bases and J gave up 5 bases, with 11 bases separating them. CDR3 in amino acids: CASRNMMDQPQHF. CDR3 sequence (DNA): TGTGCCAGCAGGAACATGATGGATCAGCCCCAGCATTTT.

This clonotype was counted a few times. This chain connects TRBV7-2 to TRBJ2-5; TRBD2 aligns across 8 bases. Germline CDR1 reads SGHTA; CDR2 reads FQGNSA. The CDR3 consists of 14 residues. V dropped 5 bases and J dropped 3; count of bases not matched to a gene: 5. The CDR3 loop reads CASSTRAGEETQYF. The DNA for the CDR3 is TGTGCCAGCAGCACCAGAGCGGGGGAAGAGACCCAGTACTTC. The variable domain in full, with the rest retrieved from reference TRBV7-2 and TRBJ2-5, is GAGVSQSPSNKVTEKGKDVELRCDPISGHTALYWYRQSLGQGLEFLIYFQGNSAPDKSGLPSDRFSAERTGGSVSTLTIQRTQQEDSAVYLCASSTRAGEETQYFGPGTRLLVL.

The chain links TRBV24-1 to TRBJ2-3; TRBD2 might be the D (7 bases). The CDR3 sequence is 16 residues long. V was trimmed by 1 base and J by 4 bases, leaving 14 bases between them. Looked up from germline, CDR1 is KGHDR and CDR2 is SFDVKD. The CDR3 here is CATSDFGRGGADTQYF. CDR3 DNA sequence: TGTGCCACCAGTGATTTTGGCAGGGGAGGGGCAGATACGCAGTATTTT.

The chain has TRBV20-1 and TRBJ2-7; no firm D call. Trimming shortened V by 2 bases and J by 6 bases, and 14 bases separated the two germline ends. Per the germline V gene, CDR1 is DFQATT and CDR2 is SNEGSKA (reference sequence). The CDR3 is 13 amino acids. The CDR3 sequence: CSARLASAVEQYF. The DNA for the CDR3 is TGCAGTGCTAGATTGGCGTCAGCCGTCGAGCAGTACTTC.

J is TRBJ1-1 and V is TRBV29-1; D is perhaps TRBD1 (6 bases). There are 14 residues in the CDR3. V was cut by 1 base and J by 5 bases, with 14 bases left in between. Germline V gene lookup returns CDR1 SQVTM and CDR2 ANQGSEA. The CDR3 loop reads CSVEVHTGLTEAFF. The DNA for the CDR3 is TGCAGCGTTGAAGTTCATACAGGGCTGACTGAAGCTTTCTTT. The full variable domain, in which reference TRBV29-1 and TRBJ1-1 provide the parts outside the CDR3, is SAVISQKPSRDICQRGTSLTIQCQVDSQVTMMFWYRQQPGQSLTLIATANQGSEATYESGFVIDKFPISRPNLTFSTLTVSNMSPEDSSIYLCSVEVHTGLTEAFFGQGTRLTVV.

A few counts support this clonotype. CDR3 sequence: CASSLEGGLISSYEQYF. CDR3 DNA: TGTGCCAGCAGCTTAGAGGGGGGACTGATAAGCTCCTACGAGCAGTACTTC. The chain links TRBV7-2 to TRBJ2-7; D possibly uses TRBD1 or TRBD2 (6 bases each). The CDR3 covers 17 residues. CDR1 is SGHTA, CDR2 FQGNSA, per germline. V was pared by 1 base and J by 0 bases, with 16 bases between.

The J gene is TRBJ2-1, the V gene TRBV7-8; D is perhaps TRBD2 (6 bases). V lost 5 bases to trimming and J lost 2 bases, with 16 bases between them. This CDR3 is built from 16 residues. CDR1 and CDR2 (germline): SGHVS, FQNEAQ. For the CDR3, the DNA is TGTGCCAGCAGCCCGCTAGCGCTCAGCACCTACAATGAGCAGTTCTTC. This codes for CASSPLALSTYNEQFF. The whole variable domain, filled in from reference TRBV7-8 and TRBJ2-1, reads GAGVSQSPRYKVAKRGQDVALRCDPISGHVSLFWYQQALGQGPEFLTYFQNEAQLDKSGLPSDRFFAERPEGSVSTLKIQRTQQEDSAVYLCASSPLALSTYNEQFFGPGTRLTVL.